This T cell receptor (beta chain) is from a study of cytotoxic CD8 clonotypes in ibrutinib-treated CLL (dated by TCRdb to about 2021). Study-level background: The cohort included about 15 treatment-naive and approximately eleven relapsed/refractory patients; 17 were IGHV unmutated. Cryopreserved peripheral blood mononuclear cells were collected before treatment, at response, and at either disease progression or sustained remission. Longitudinal samples were available for about 30% of the 86 trial participants. Partial responses were observed in about 24 patients and complete responses in 2; after a median follow-up of 68 months, remission was maintained in 14 patients and progression was observed in approximately twelve. An average of roughly 250,000 productive templates and 94,082 productive rearrangements was obtained per sample. Samples at response were collected after a median of about 12 months of treatment, with a range of roughly 6 to 40 months. Study-wide findings and limitations: Clonality rose at ibrutinib response, remained stable during sustained remission, and dropped back toward baseline at progression. Public clonotypes were found to be uncommon and were observed to contract or remain stable during treatment; the increase in clonality was shown to reflect expansion of private clonotypes at ibrutinib response. Baseline clonality exceeded that of age-matched healthy donors and correlated strongly with circulating CD8+ T-cell counts. Sustained-remission and progressing patients did not have matched sampling times, and lymph node repertoires were not examined.

A MiSeq instrument was used for deep resolution sequencing, which targeted depths ranging from 1 in 1 million up to 1 in 200,000 T cells, with coverage averaging 10x for each clonotype. The immunoSEQ hsTCRB Kit was used to generate the TCR beta libraries. As for the original processing: The data were analyzed with ImmunoSEQ Analyzer and ImmunoSEQ Data Assistant, and V, D and J gene assignments followed IMGT definitions. Clonality was computed as one minus normalized Shannon entropy of productive rearrangement frequencies, ranging from 0 to 1. Only overrepresented clonotypes making up at least 0.05% of the repertoire of each patient were included in the public clonotype analysis. About twelve repertoires from age-matched healthy donors, obtained from immuneACCESS, served as clonality controls. This immuneACCESS table, as held by TCRdb, lists in-frame sequences with V and J called but not all clones. Of the missing ones, under half trace to an unresolved V gene in checked studies; the others have no known cause. V and J calls and clone size are those listed in that table; D and trimming were worked out from the DNA. This sample gives about 8,600 clones in total; more than 70% of them show up just once. The leading ten clones occupy roughly 40% of the sample.

Counted from cysteine to phenylalanine, this CDR3 has 18 amino acids. The DNA shown is the 54-base CDR3, in frame from base 1. CDR1 and CDR2, looked up from the germline V gene, are SGHDT and YYEEEE. V and J are truncated by 4 bases and 3 bases respectively, leaving an intervening sequence of 23 bases. About this clone itself: The antigen it binds to is not known. The sample holds no much larger clone one base away, and base qualities are not on file.

For TCR beta library preparation, around 2.2 micrograms of genomic DNA was extracted from cryopreserved PBMCs. Longitudinal blood samples from CLL patients on ibrutinib monotherapy were analyzed using high-throughput TCR beta sequencing. Patients were enrolled in a phase 2 open-label single-center ibrutinib monotherapy trial. This clonotype was obtained from a human donor with chronic lymphocytic leukemia. Sequenced material: PBMCs, taken before ibrutinib treatment. The V gene is TRBV5-6 and the J gene is TRBJ1-3; confidence is insufficient to name the D gene. This receptor carries the CDR3 CASSLFRKYDRRGNTIYF. The nucleotide sequence reads TGTGCCAGCAGCCTTTTCAGGAAATACGACCGGCGTGGAAACACCATATATTTT.